The present T cell receptor (beta chain) was sequenced within a study of T cell repertoires in cytomegalovirus infection. Study at large: CMV infection plus the matching HLA type was flagged by public TCR beta signatures.

Findings and limits, study-wide: Clonotypes of TCR beta that were HLA-C-restricted and CMV-specific dominated the ex vivo response. Carriers of CMV and the relevant HLA type were discriminated by public TCR beta frequency.

This clonotype was seen a handful of times. Antigen: not known. Each CDR3 protein gets one entry after TCRdb re-called the reads with MiXCR. The sample carries fewer than 200,000 distinct CDR3 sequences, 13% to 15% recorded once. The CDR3 loop spans 15 amino acids. Trimming pared 7 bases from V and 1 base from J, leaving 14 bases between. Germline values: CDR1 LGHNT, CDR2 FRNRAP. The specimen was PBMCs. This receptor was obtained from a human donor in good health (CMV status not recorded). Some clones in this sample may be carry-over from other donors' samples. The gene calls are TRBV12-5 and TRBJ1-5; D call uncertain. For the CDR3, the DNA is TGTGCTAGTGCCCTAGAGGGTTTGAGCAATCAGCCCCAGCATTTT. It is translated as CASALEGLSNQPQHF.